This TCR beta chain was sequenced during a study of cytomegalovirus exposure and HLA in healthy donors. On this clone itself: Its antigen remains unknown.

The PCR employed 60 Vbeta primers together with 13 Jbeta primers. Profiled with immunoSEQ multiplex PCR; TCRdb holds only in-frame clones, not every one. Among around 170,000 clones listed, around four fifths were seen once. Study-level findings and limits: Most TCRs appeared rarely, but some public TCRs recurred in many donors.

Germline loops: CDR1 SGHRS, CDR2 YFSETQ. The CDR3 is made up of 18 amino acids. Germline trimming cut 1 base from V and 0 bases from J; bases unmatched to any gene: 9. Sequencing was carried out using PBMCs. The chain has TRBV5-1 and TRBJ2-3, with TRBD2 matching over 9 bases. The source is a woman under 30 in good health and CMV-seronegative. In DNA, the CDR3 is TGCGCCAGCAGCTTGTCGCCTAGCGGGGCCCCTAGCACAGATACGCAGTATTTT. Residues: CASSLSPSGAPSTDTQYF.